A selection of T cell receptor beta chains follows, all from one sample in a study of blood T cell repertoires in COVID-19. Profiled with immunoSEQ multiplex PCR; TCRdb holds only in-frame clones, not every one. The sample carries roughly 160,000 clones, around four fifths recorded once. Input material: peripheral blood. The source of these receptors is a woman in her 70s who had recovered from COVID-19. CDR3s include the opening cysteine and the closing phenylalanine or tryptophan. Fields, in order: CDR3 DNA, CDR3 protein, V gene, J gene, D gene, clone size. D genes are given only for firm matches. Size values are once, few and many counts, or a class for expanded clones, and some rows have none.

TGTGCCAGCAGCTTAGTTGCTAGCGCCGATACGCAGTATTTT	CASSLVASADTQYF	TRBV7-9	TRBJ2-3	-	many
TGCGCCAGCAGCCCCGGGGACACCTACCAGTGGGGCTACACCTTC	CASSPGDTYQWGYTF	TRBV5-1	TRBJ1-2	-	-
TGTGCCAGTACCCCCGGGGGGACGAGCACAGATACGCAGTATTTT	CASTPGGTSTDTQYF	TRBV19	TRBJ2-3	TRBD2	-
TGCGCCAGCAGCTTGGCCGGACAGGGGAGGGGCGAGACCCAGTACTTC	CASSLAGQGRGETQYF	TRBV5-1	TRBJ2-5	TRBD1	-
TGTGCCTCAGTGGGGGGACTAGCGGCCCAAGAGACCCAGTACTTC	CASVGGLAAQETQYF	TRBV30	TRBJ2-5	TRBD2	-
TGTGCCAGCAGTGAAGGGAGAGGGGGTTACGAGCAGTACTTC	CASSEGRGGYEQYF	TRBV6-1	TRBJ2-7	-	-
TGTGCCACCAGTGATCCCCAGGGGGCCACGGAAAAACTGTTTTTT	CATSDPQGATEKLFF	TRBV24-1	TRBJ1-4	TRBD1	-
TGTGCCAGCAGTTTAACTCCCGGGGACACCTACGAGCAGTACTTC	CASSLTPGDTYEQYF	TRBV28	TRBJ2-7	-	-
TGTGCCAGCACCGACAGGTCCCGGGACACCGGGGAGCTGTTTTTT	CASTDRSRDTGELFF	TRBV5-4	TRBJ2-2	-	-
TGTGCCAGTAGTATAGTTCGGGACTCGGAGACCCAGTACTTC	CASSIVRDSETQYF	TRBV19	TRBJ2-5	-	-
TGTGCTAGCAGCCGCGGACAGGGCCATAATTCACCCCTCCACTTT	CASSRGQGHNSPLHF	TRBV7-7	TRBJ1-6	TRBD1	-
TGCGCCAGCAGCTTGGGGACAGGGGGTTTGGCCGGGGAGCTGTTTTTT	CASSLGTGGLAGELFF	TRBV5-1	TRBJ2-2	TRBD1	-
TGTGCCAGCAGTTCCCTCGAGGGTATCAATGAAAAACTGTTTTTT	CASSSLEGINEKLFF	TRBV6-5	TRBJ1-4	-	-
TGTGCCAGCAGCTCGCGGGGCAGACCCCGCAATGAGCAGTTCTTC	CASSSRGRPRNEQFF	TRBV7-3	TRBJ2-1	-	few
TGTGCCAGCAGCTTAGGGGACCGGGACACCCAAGAGACCCAGTACTTC	CASSLGDRDTQETQYF	TRBV7-9	TRBJ2-5	-	-
TGCGCCAGTCGGGCCGCCGGGGGTGAGCAGTTCTTC	CASRAAGGEQFF	TRBV5-1	TRBJ2-1	-	-
TGTGCCAGCACCCTTCGGGGGGTTCAGCCCCAGCATTTT	CASTLRGVQPQHF	TRBV21-1	TRBJ1-5	-	-
TGTGCCAGCTCCAGGGGGCCACGGCCTGATGGCTACACCTTC	CASSRGPRPDGYTF	TRBV7-3	TRBJ1-2	TRBD1	-
TGTGCCACCAGCAGACTCCGGACGGGGGATACGCAGTATTTT	CATSRLRTGDTQYF	TRBV15	TRBJ2-3	-	-
TGTGCCTGGAGGGGGGGGCCGACAGAGATCCACTATGGCTACACCTTC	CAWRGGPTEIHYGYTF	TRBV30	TRBJ1-2	-	few
TGCGCCAGCACCCGCTGGGGGGGGACAACGAACACCGGGGAGCTGTTTTTT	CASTRWGGTTNTGELFF	TRBV5-1	TRBJ2-2	-	few
TGTGCCAGCAGCTTAGCGGGGCTCGGCAACGAGCAGTACTTC	CASSLAGLGNEQYF	TRBV7-9	TRBJ2-7	-	few
TGTGCCAGCAGCTTAAGGACGCCCGGGATAGCTGAAGCTTTCTTT	CASSLRTPGIAEAFF	TRBV5-6	TRBJ1-1	-	once
TGTGCCAGTACCCTCAACAGGGGGGACACTGAAGCTTTCTTT	CASTLNRGDTEAFF	TRBV14	TRBJ1-1	TRBD1	many
TGTGCCAGCAGTGACTATCGGACCGGGGAGCTGTTTTTT	CASSDYRTGELFF	TRBV6-4	TRBJ2-2	-	-
TGTGCCAGCAGTTACGAGGATTCACCCCTCCACTTT	CASSYEDSPLHF	TRBV6-5	TRBJ1-6	-	-
TGTGCCAGCACCCCGGTCCTAGCGGCCTACAATGAGCAGTTCTTC	CASTPVLAAYNEQFF	TRBV7-2	TRBJ2-1	TRBD2	-
TGCGCCAGCAGCTTAAGGGACGGGAGTGATACGCAGTATTTT	CASSLRDGSDTQYF	TRBV5-1	TRBJ2-3	-	-
TGTGCCAGCAGGTCACAGGGCTGGGAGACCCAGTACTTC	CASRSQGWETQYF	TRBV6-5	TRBJ2-5	-	-
TGTGCCACCAGTGACTACGAGGAGCAGTTCTTC	CATSDYEEQFF	TRBV24-1	TRBJ2-1	-	-
TGTGCCAGTAGTATAGGGGGCGGTGGCTACACCTTC	CASSIGGGGYTF	TRBV19	TRBJ1-2	-	-
TGTGCCAGTAGTATGGGTCGGACTAGGTCGGCGGCCTATGAGCAGTTCTTC	CASSMGRTRSAAYEQFF	TRBV19	TRBJ2-1	TRBD2	-
TGCGCCAGCAGCCAAGGAGGGTGGGAGCAGAGGGATACGCAGTATTTT	CASSQGGWEQRDTQYF	TRBV4-3	TRBJ2-3	-	-
TGTGCCAGCAGTCGGACTAGCGGGAGGGAGAGCACAGATACGCAGTATTTT	CASSRTSGRESTDTQYF	TRBV6-6	TRBJ2-3	TRBD2	few
TGTGCCAGAAGCTTGTTGGGACAGGGGATCACCGGGGAGCTGTTTTTT	CARSLLGQGITGELFF	TRBV5-3	TRBJ2-2	TRBD1	-
TGTGCCAGCAGCTCGGGACAGAACGAGTATGGCTACACCTTC	CASSSGQNEYGYTF	TRBV5-4	TRBJ1-2	TRBD1	-
TGTGCCAGCAGTCCCCGGGACAGGGATCAAGAGACCCAGTACTTC	CASSPRDRDQETQYF	TRBV7-2	TRBJ2-5	TRBD1	-
TGCGCCAGCAGCTTGGTTGGTTTACTAGCCAAAAACATTCAGTACTTC	CASSLVGLLAKNIQYF	TRBV5-1	TRBJ2-4	-	-
TGTGCCAGCACCCCTGGGGGACAGGATAATTCACCCCTCCACTTT	CASTPGGQDNSPLHF	TRBV27	TRBJ1-6	TRBD1	once
TGTGCCAGCAGCTCCCCCCCTAGGGAAGCTTTCTTT	CASSSPPREAFF	TRBV5-4	TRBJ1-1	-	-